The TCR beta chain described here comes from a study of cytomegalovirus exposure and HLA in healthy donors. While unrecorded immune exposures were likely, the donors were nominally healthy when sampled. Overall study results and limits: Most CMV-associated TCR beta chains were later found to appear HLA-restricted.

Turning to this clone: Its antigen is unidentified.

PCR amplification relied on 60 Vbeta primers (plus 13 Jbeta primers). The repertoire was sequenced with immunoSEQ multiplex PCR; TCRdb's copy has only in-frame clones and lacks some. The table includes some 180,000 clones, 81% detected once. Germline V gives CDR1 MNHNS, CDR2 SASEGT. J was trimmed by 4 bases and V by 4 bases; bases with no gene match: 10. The CDR3 is made up of 18 amino acids. The TCR comes from a man between 40 and 49 years old in good health and CMV-seropositive. The rearrangement uses TRBV6-1 and TRBJ2-3, with 14 positions matching TRBD2. The specimen sequenced was PBMCs. The CDR3 protein is CASSVRGLAGDPPDTQYF. The CDR3 nucleotides are TGTGCCAGCAGTGTGAGGGGACTAGCGGGAGACCCACCAGATACGCAGTATTTT.